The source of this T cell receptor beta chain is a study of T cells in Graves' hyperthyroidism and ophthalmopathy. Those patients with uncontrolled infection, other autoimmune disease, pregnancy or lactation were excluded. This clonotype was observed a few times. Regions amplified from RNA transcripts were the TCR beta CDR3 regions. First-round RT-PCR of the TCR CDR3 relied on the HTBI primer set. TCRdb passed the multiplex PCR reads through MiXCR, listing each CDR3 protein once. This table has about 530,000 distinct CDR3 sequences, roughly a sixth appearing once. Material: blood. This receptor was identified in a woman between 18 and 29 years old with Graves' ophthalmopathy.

The CDR3 spells CASSIDGQGTDTQYF. The CDR3 nucleotides are TGTGCCAGCAGCATTGACGGACAGGGCACAGATACGCAGTATTTT. V gene TRBV6-1 combines with J gene TRBJ2-3; TRBD1 aligns across 7 bases. The CDR3 is 15 residues long. V dropped 6 bases and J dropped 1; count of bases not matched to a gene: 7. CDR1 and CDR2 (germline): MNHNS, SASEGT.